What follows are 27 T cell receptor beta chains derived from one specimen sequenced in a study of tumor-infiltrating lymphocytes in oesophageal squamous cell carcinoma. One entry per CDR3 protein results from TCRdb running MiXCR on the PCR reads. In the table there are about 12,000 distinct CDR3 sequences, around 56% of which are singletons. Sample: esophageal tumor tissue. These receptors were collected from a female donor with esophageal squamous cell carcinoma.

The table lists this clonotype with a few counts. The genes are TRBV7-9 and TRBJ2-1; the D call may be TRBD1 or TRBD2 (5 bases each). This CDR3 spans 15 amino acids. V was shortened by 5 bases and J by 6 bases, with 17 bases between the two germline ends. Germline-derived CDR1 and CDR2 are SEHNR and FQNEAQ (reference sequence). The CDR3 DNA follows: TGTGCCAGCAGCACCCGGGACGGGTTTGTCAATGAGCAGTTCTTC. This translates into CASSTRDGFVNEQFF.

The CDR3 coding sequence is TGTGCCAGCAGCGCCACTAACGGGGGAGAGACCCAGTACTTC. Its protein is CASSATNGGETQYF. V gene TRBV7-2 combines with J gene TRBJ2-1, with D possibly TRBD2 on 6 matching bases. Gene TRBJ2-5 matches the end of the DNA better, so the J call may be wrong. Germline V lookup: CDR1 SGHTA, CDR2 FQGNSA. The CDR3 length is 14 residues.

This chain connects TRBV9 to TRBJ2-3, with D perhaps TRBD2 (5 bases). Gene TRBJ2-7 matches the end of the DNA better, so the J call may be wrong. The CDR3 covers 13 residues. Germline V gene sequence: CDR1 SGDLS, CDR2 YYNGEE. As DNA, the CDR3 is TGTGCCAGCAGCGTAGGAGGGCCGGGTGAGCAGTACTTC. Its protein product is CASSVGGPGEQYF.

The chain employs TRBV5-1 and TRBJ2-1, with D tentatively TRBD1 or TRBD2 (6 bases each). The CDR3 runs 14 residues. V lost 3 bases and J lost 7, with 14 bases in between. Germline assignment: CDR1 SGHRS and CDR2 YFSETQ. The CDR3 DNA reads TGCGCCAGCAGCTCTGGGGGGCCAGGTAATGAGCAGTTCTTC. Translating gives CASSSGGPGNEQFF.

This chain connects TRBV7-2 to TRBJ2-3; unclear D gene. Per the germline V gene, CDR1 is SGHTA and CDR2 is FQGNSA. The ends were cut back, 5 bases at V and 1 base at J, with 10 bases in the middle. CDR3 length equals 14 residues. CDR3 nucleotide sequence: TGTGCCAGCAGCGCTGCCGCTGGCACAGATACGCAGTATTTT. Amino acids: CASSAAAGTDTQYF.

This clonotype was observed once. CDR3 amino acids: CASSITRDTRANEQFF. CDR3 nucleotide sequence: TGTGCCAGCAGCATCACCCGGGACACTAGAGCCAATGAGCAGTTCTTC. The chain links TRBV7-3 to TRBJ2-1; D possibly corresponds to TRBD1 (6 bases). The CDR3 contains 16 residues. The ends were cut back, 5 bases at V and 6 bases at J, with 20 bases in the middle. The germline gives CDR1 SGHTA, CDR2 FQGTGA. Full variable domain (rest looked up from reference TRBV7-3 and TRBJ2-1): GAGVSQTPSNKVTEKGKYVELRCDPISGHTALYWYRQSLGQGPEFLIYFQGTGAADDSGLPNDRFFAVRPEGSVSTLKIQRTERGDSAVYLCASSITRDTRANEQFFGPGTRLTVL.

The chain employs TRBV7-3 and TRBJ2-1, with D possibly being TRBD2 (5 bases). This CDR3 is 13 amino acids long. Germline V gives CDR1 SGHTA, CDR2 FQGTGA. V lost 8 bases and J 0 bases, leaving 8 bases between the germline ends. Written as DNA, the CDR3 is TGTGCCAGCGGTGAGGGCTCCTACAATGAGCAGTTCTTC. Protein product: CASGEGSYNEQFF.

This clonotype was observed many times. The V gene is TRBV28, the J gene TRBJ2-3, with D unresolved. This CDR3 is 12 amino acids long. Germline CDR1 MDHEN, CDR2 SYDVKM. V lost 6 bases, J lost 6 bases, and 10 bases lay in between. The CDR3 protein is CASSPPGDTQYF. DNA for the CDR3: TGTGCCAGCAGCCCCCCTGGGGATACGCAGTATTTT.

J is TRBJ2-3 and V is TRBV12-3 or TRBV12-4, with D possibly matching TRBD1 (5 bases). V lost 6 bases, J lost 2 bases, and 6 bases lay in between. The CDR3 is 12 residues long. The CDR3 DNA reads TGTGCCAGCAGGACAGCCACAGATACGCAGTATTTT. Its protein product is CASRTATDTQYF.

The chain has TRBV7-2 and TRBJ2-3, with a weak D call TRBD1 (6 bases). The J call may be wrong; the DNA end is better matched by TRBJ2-1. CDR3 length equals 14 residues. Germline lookup yields CDR1 SGHTA and CDR2 FQGNSA. CDR3 nucleotides: TGTGCCAGCAGCTTCGACAGGCTATCCTACGAGCAGTTCTTC. This translates into CASSFDRLSYEQFF.

This CDR3 reads CASTRQGTGQYF. The DNA of the CDR3 is TGTGCCAGCACAAGACAGGGGACAGGGCAGTATTTT. This chain connects TRBV6-5 to TRBJ2-5, with 8 bases lining up with TRBD1. The DNA matches TRBJ2-3 better at its end, which makes the J call doubtful. The length of the CDR3 is 12 residues. CDR1 MNHEY and CDR2 SVGAGI come from the germline V gene.

This chain links TRBV12-3 or TRBV12-4 with TRBJ2-1, with TRBD2 matching over 7 bases. The V and J ends lost 3 bases and 5 bases, in that order; junction bases with no gene match: 7. The CDR3 consists of 15 residues. The CDR3 sequence is CASSFALAANNEQFF. The CDR3 DNA is TGTGCCAGCAGTTTTGCCCTAGCGGCAAACAATGAGCAGTTCTTC.

The chain uses TRBV7-9 and TRBJ2-2; a weak D match, TRBD1 (6 bases). Germline V lookup: CDR1 SEHNR, CDR2 FQNEAQ (reference sequence). The CDR3 loop spans 12 amino acids. Trimming shortened V by 3 bases and J by 10 bases, and 9 bases separated the two germline ends. This chain's CDR3 is CASSFPGQELFF. CDR3 nucleotide sequence: TGTGCCAGCAGCTTCCCGGGACAGGAGCTGTTTTTT.

DNA for the CDR3: TGTGCCAGCAGTGAAGACGGGGGGTCCTACAATGAGCAGTTCTTC. Protein: CASSEDGGSYNEQFF. V gene TRBV6-1 combines with J gene TRBJ2-5, with 7 bases identical to TRBD2. With the DNA end fitting TRBJ2-1 better, the J assignment may be wrong. In germline, CDR1 is MNHNS, CDR2 SASEGT. CDR3 length: 15 residues.

This clonotype came up a few times. The rearrangement uses TRBV6-6 and TRBJ2-5; TRBD1 matches 12 bases. TRBJ2-7 matches the DNA end more closely, so the J call is doubtful. This CDR3 comprises 18 residues. Germline lookup yields CDR1 MNHNY and CDR2 SVGAGI (reference sequence). Here the CDR3 DNA reads TGTGCCAGCAGTTACTGGCGCACCGGGACAGGGGGCTTCTACGAGCAGTACTTC. Translation gives CASSYWRTGTGGFYEQYF.

This clonotype counts as large. V and J are TRBV6-1 and TRBJ2-2; D uncertain. The V end was cut by 7 bases, the J end by 1 base, with 1 base between. Germline V gene lookup returns CDR1 MNHNS and CDR2 SASEGT. CDR3 length equals 11 residues. The CDR3 spells CASKNTGELFF. CDR3 nucleotide sequence: TGTGCCAGCAAGAACACCGGGGAGCTGTTTTTT.

As for this clonotype: The conserved phenylalanine or tryptophan is not found at the CDR3 terminus, so this likely reflects a read error. The limits of the CDR3 on the DNA are not certain, so only TCRdb's listed CDR3 is given. This chain joins TRBV7-8 and TRBJ2-5; the D segment call TRBD1 is taken from the table without a DNA check. Germline CDR1 is SGHVS and CDR2 is FQNEAQ. Including both end residues, the CDR3 is 17 amino acids long. The CDR3 reads CASSLFQGPSYEQYFGN.

The rearrangement uses TRBV5-1 and TRBJ1-2; the D gene is possibly TRBD1 (6 bases). V shed 0 bases and J shed 7 bases, with 10 bases lying between them. Germline CDR1 reads SGHRS; CDR2 reads YFSETQ. CDR3 size: 13 residues. The CDR3 reads CASSLDRATGYTF. Written as DNA, the CDR3 is TGCGCCAGCAGCTTGGACAGGGCGACTGGCTACACCTTC.

The rearrangement links TRBV7-2 to TRBJ2-1, with D perhaps TRBD1 (6 bases). The CDR3 has 17 residues. Germline lookup yields CDR1 SGHTA and CDR2 FQGNSA. The V and J ends lost 5 bases and 2 bases respectively, with 19 bases between them. The CDR3 nucleotides read TGTGCCAGCAGCCCCAAGTTGGGGTCAGGGGCCTACAATGAGCAGTTCTTC. Encoded protein: CASSPKLGSGAYNEQFF. Full variable domain (missing parts from reference TRBV7-2 and TRBJ2-1): GAGVSQSPSNKVTEKGKDVELRCDPISGHTALYWYRQSLGQGLEFLIYFQGNSAPDKSGLPSDRFSAERTGGSVSTLTIQRTQQEDSAVYLCASSPKLGSGAYNEQFFGPGTRLTVL.

In its sample, this clonotype was seen a few times. CDR3 in amino acids: CASSLRPSGGVGNEQFF. In nucleotides, the CDR3 is TGTGCCAGCAGCTTAAGGCCTAGCGGGGGGGTGGGCAATGAGCAGTTCTTC. The chain couples TRBV7-3 to TRBJ2-1; 12 bases fit TRBD2. V was clipped by 1 base and J by 6 bases; unmatched bases: 7. The CDR3 has 17 amino acids. From germline, CDR1 is SGHTA and CDR2 FQGTGA.

By share, this clonotype ranks as hyperexpanded. This chain links TRBV7-9 with TRBJ2-6; 9 bases are a match to TRBD1. The V gene's germline CDR1 is SEHNR and CDR2 FQNEAQ (reference sequence). The J segment lost 0 bases and the V segment lost 5 bases, leaving 8 bases of the junction unmatched. CDR3 length equals 18 residues. CDR3 amino acids: CASSGERDRVSGANVLTF. CDR3 DNA: TGTGCCAGCAGCGGAGAACGGGACAGGGTCTCTGGGGCCAACGTCCTGACTTTC.

For this clonotype: A read error may account for a junction end that differs from germline. The V gene is TRBV7-2, the J gene TRBJ1-6; maybe TRBD1 (5 bases). This CDR3 comprises 16 residues. Germline assignment: CDR1 SGHTA and CDR2 FQGNSA. The CDR3 sequence: CASSLNGGSSSYEQYF. CDR3 nucleotide sequence: TGTGCCAGCAGCTTAAATGGGGGTTCCTCCTCCTACGAGCAGTACTTT.

The V and J genes are TRBV13 and TRBJ2-5; perhaps TRBD2 as D (6 bases). The J call is doubtful: the DNA matches TRBJ2-7 better. The CDR3 covers 14 residues. Germline CDR1 and CDR2: PRHDT and FYEKMQ (reference sequence). The CDR3 here is CASHGGPGAYEQYF. For the CDR3, the DNA is TGTGCCAGCCACGGCGGCCCGGGAGCTTACGAGCAGTACTTC.

Note on this clonotype: The missing conserved phenylalanine or tryptophan at the end of this CDR3 makes a read error likely. It is unclear where the CDR3 begins or ends on the DNA, so no DNA is shown, and the CDR3 is as TCRdb lists it. This chain joins TRBV10-3 and TRBJ2-7; the table names TRBD1, a call not compared with the DNA. The CDR3 is made up of 17 amino acids, end residues included. Germline V gene lookup returns CDR1 ENHRY and CDR2 SYGVKD. CDR3 sequence: CAISEAAGGIYEQFFGS.

This clonotype was detected a few times. The rearrangement links TRBV28 to TRBJ2-3; tentative D call: TRBD1 (5 bases). The germline gives CDR1 MDHEN, CDR2 SYDVKM. The germline V and J ends were trimmed by 3 bases and 2 bases, with 15 bases remaining between them. The CDR3 covers 16 residues. The CDR3 DNA reads as TGTGCCAGCAGTTTTGATAGGGGTTCCATCACAGATACGCAGTATTTT. Amino acids: CASSFDRGSITDTQYF.

V and J are TRBV5-1 and TRBJ2-5; 11 bases are shared with TRBD2. TRBJ2-1 explains the end of the DNA better; the J call may be wrong. The germline V gene encodes CDR1 SGHRS and CDR2 YFSETQ. The CDR3 extends over 16 amino acids. The CDR3 sequence is CASSPGTSGRANEQFF. Written as DNA, the CDR3 is TGCGCCAGCAGCCCCGGGACTAGCGGACGGGCCAATGAGCAGTTCTTC.

The rearrangement uses TRBV6-1 and TRBJ2-3, with D possibly matching TRBD2 (5 bases). The germline V gene has CDR1 MNHNS and CDR2 SASEGT. The CDR3 has 14 amino acids. V gave up 10 bases and J gave up 5 bases, with 19 bases separating them. Here the CDR3 DNA reads TGTGCCACCACCCGGGGTTCCCTCGTAGATACGCAGTATTTT. Amino acid sequence: CATTRGSLVDTQYF.